Each of the 27 T cell receptor beta chains below was sequenced from the same sample in a study of T cell changes during pregnancy in multiple sclerosis. The protocol was immunoSEQ multiplex PCR, while the TCRdb copy is restricted to in-frame clones and leaves out a portion. The sample lists fewer than 85,000 clones; around 93% were seen once. Specimen: peripheral blood, collected in the third trimester of pregnancy. The origin of the receptors is a female donor with multiple sclerosis, enrolled in a pregnancy study.

The chain is built from TRBV10-3 and TRBJ2-1; 8 nucleotides line up with TRBD1. This CDR3 is built from 14 residues. Germline lookup yields CDR1 ENHRY and CDR2 SYGVKD. Germline trimming cut 6 bases from V and 6 bases from J; bases unmatched to any gene: 7. In DNA, the CDR3 is TGTGCCATCAGAGACCAGGGGGCGCGCAATGAGCAGTTCTTC. Amino acid sequence: CAIRDQGARNEQFF.

The rearrangement links TRBV5-4 to TRBJ2-7; the match to TRBD2 covers 7 bases. After removal of 2 bases from V and 2 bases from J, the junction contained 4 bases not matched to a gene. This CDR3 comprises 14 residues. CDR1 and CDR2 (germline): SGHNT, YYREEE (reference sequence). The chain's CDR3 is CASSFGGGAYEQYF. Written as DNA, the CDR3 is TGTGCCAGCAGCTTTGGTGGGGGGGCCTACGAGCAGTACTTC.

The chain employs TRBV7-6 and TRBJ1-2; 9 bases align to TRBD1. The germline gives CDR1 SGHVS, CDR2 FNYEAQ. The CDR3 loop spans 13 amino acids. V was clipped by 5 bases and J by 8 bases; unmatched bases: 6. CDR3 loop: CASSPGTGHGYTF. CDR3 bases: TGTGCCAGCAGCCCCGGGACAGGGCACGGCTACACCTTC.

The chain links TRBV7-6 to TRBJ1-1; 9 positions match TRBD1. This CDR3 spans 15 amino acids. Germline CDR1 and CDR2: SGHVS and FNYEAQ. The V segment lost 0 bases and the J segment 4 bases; nucleotides outside the gene matches: 3. The CDR3 DNA is TGTGCCAGCAGCTTAGCTCCGGGACAGGGCACTGAAGCTTTCTTT. Translation gives CASSLAPGQGTEAFF.

V is TRBV7-6 and J is TRBJ2-1; TRBD2 matches at 9 bases. The CDR3 covers 16 residues. The germline gives CDR1 SGHVS, CDR2 FNYEAQ. J gave up 8 bases and V 1 base, and 9 bases lay outside the gene matches. The CDR3 here is CASSLGGEGLADEQFF. Written as DNA, the CDR3 is TGTGCCAGCAGCTTAGGCGGCGAGGGACTAGCCGATGAGCAGTTCTTC.

This chain joins TRBV9 and TRBJ2-5, with a possible D match to TRBD1 (5 bases). The V and J ends lost 0 bases and 7 bases respectively, with 16 bases between them. Looked up from germline, CDR1 is SGDLS and CDR2 is YYNGEE. CDR3 length: 15 residues. The CDR3 sequence: CASSVDGPGQGTQYF. In DNA, the CDR3 is TGTGCCAGCAGCGTAGACGGACCGGGCCAGGGGACCCAGTACTTC.

The rearrangement links TRBV20-1 to TRBJ2-1; D unclear. Deletions cut 7 bases from V and 6 bases from J, with 7 bases between. The CDR3 is 10 amino acids. Germline V gene lookup returns CDR1 DFQATT and CDR2 SNEGSKA (reference sequence). The CDR3 DNA is TGCAGTGTGGGCCCCAATGAGCAGTTCTTC. As protein: CSVGPNEQFF.

This chain links TRBV5-1 with TRBJ2-7; TRBD2 might be the D (5 bases). Germline loops: CDR1 SGHRS, CDR2 YFSETQ. Deletions cut 5 bases from V and 2 bases from J, with 14 bases between. This CDR3 region has 14 residues. CDR3: CASRLATPPYEQYF. The CDR3 coding sequence is TGCGCCAGCAGATTAGCGACCCCCCCCTACGAGCAGTACTTC.

The genes are TRBV25-1 and TRBJ2-7; D perhaps matches TRBD2 (5 bases). The CDR3 has 13 amino acids. V lost 7 bases and J 8 bases, leaving 18 bases between the germline ends. Germline V lookup: CDR1 MGHDK, CDR2 SYGVNS. CDR3 in amino acids: CASNKGSFGKQYF. As DNA, the CDR3 is TGTGCCAGCAATAAGGGATCCTTCGGGAAGCAGTACTTC.

V gene TRBV9 combines with J gene TRBJ2-1; 8 positions match TRBD1. The length of the CDR3 is 15 residues. In germline, CDR1 is SGDLS, CDR2 YYNGEE. The J segment lost 3 bases and the V segment lost 3 bases, leaving 5 bases of the junction unmatched. In nucleotides, the CDR3 is TGTGCCAGCAGCGGACCGGGACAGGACTACAATGAGCAGTTCTTC. This encodes CASSGPGQDYNEQFF.

The chain couples TRBV5-1 to TRBJ1-1; D is unresolved. Trimming took off 2 bases at V and 8 bases at J, with 13 bases between the two ends. The CDR3 consists of 13 residues. Germline-derived CDR1 and CDR2 are SGHRS and YFSETQ. CDR3 region: CASSFLGVGEAFF. The CDR3 nucleotides are TGCGCCAGCAGCTTCCTCGGGGTAGGGGAAGCTTTCTTT.

The J gene is TRBJ2-2, the V gene TRBV5-4, with a possible D match to TRBD1 (5 bases). The V gene's germline CDR1 is SGHNT and CDR2 YYREEE (reference sequence). V was shortened by 0 bases and J by 4 bases, with 7 bases between the two germline ends. The CDR3 spans 14 residues. CDR3 bases: TGTGCCAGCAGCTTGGGACAGCTCACCGGGGAGCTGTTTTTT. It translates to CASSLGQLTGELFF.

This rearrangement joins TRBV29-1 to TRBJ1-1; D gene uncertain. The length of the CDR3 is 13 residues. The germline V and J ends were trimmed by 4 bases and 8 bases, with 17 bases remaining between them. Germline V gene sequence: CDR1 SQVTM, CDR2 ANQGSEA. For the CDR3, the DNA is TGCAGCGTTGCGGGTAGCCTTTCTGTAGAAGCTTTCTTT. Residues: CSVAGSLSVEAFF.

This rearrangement joins TRBV6-5 to TRBJ2-3, with TRBD2 identical over 7 bases. The V gene's germline CDR1 is MNHEY and CDR2 SVGAGI. The CDR3 runs 13 residues. J gave up 1 base and V 9 bases, and 4 bases lay outside the gene matches. CDR3 residues: CASSSGGTDTQYF. The CDR3, as DNA: TGTGCCAGTTCGAGCGGGGGCACAGATACGCAGTATTTT.

The genes are TRBV6-1 and TRBJ2-3, with 15 bases aligning to TRBD2. CDR1 is MNHNS and CDR2 is SASEGT in the germline V gene. Trimming at V came to 5 bases and at J to 3 bases, leaving 3 bases not matched to a gene. The CDR3 spans 16 residues. CDR3 protein: CASSQGTSGGTDTQYF. The CDR3 nucleotides are TGTGCCAGCAGTCAAGGGACTAGCGGGGGGACAGATACGCAGTATTTT.

The chain recombines TRBV14 with TRBJ2-3; 13 bases fit TRBD2. CDR3 size: 16 residues. Unmatched junction bases numbered 6, after V lost 3 bases and J lost 6 bases. Germline V CDR1 and CDR2: SGHDN, FVKESK. The CDR3 DNA reads TGTGCCAGCAGCCATCCGGGACTAGCGGGGAATGATACGCAGTATTTT. Amino acid sequence: CASSHPGLAGNDTQYF.

The gene calls are TRBV11-2 and TRBJ2-7; 11 bases map to TRBD1. Trimming cost V 6 bases and J 5 bases; bases outside gene matches: 6. The germline gives CDR1 SGHAT, CDR2 FQNNGV. The CDR3 covers 14 residues. The CDR3 loop reads CASRAGTGGNEQYF. The CDR3 nucleotides read TGTGCCAGCAGGGCCGGGACAGGGGGTAACGAGCAGTACTTC.

The gene calls are TRBV14 and TRBJ1-4; D is perhaps TRBD1 (6 bases). The V gene's germline CDR1 is SGHDN and CDR2 FVKESK. CDR3 length: 16 residues. V dropped 2 bases and J dropped 5 bases, with 15 bases sitting between them. As DNA, the CDR3 is TGTGCCAGCAGCCAACGGGGGGCCAGGGCGAATGAAAAACTGTTTTTT. It specifies CASSQRGARANEKLFF.

The chain recombines TRBV19 with TRBJ1-2, with no clear D. This CDR3 has 14 residues. Germline CDR1 LNHDA, CDR2 SQIVND (reference sequence). The V gene lost 7 bases and the J gene lost 4 bases, with 16 bases spanning the gap. The CDR3 sequence: CASISGPSGYGYTF. The CDR3 bases are TGTGCCAGTATATCGGGCCCAAGCGGCTATGGCTACACCTTC.

The chain employs TRBV13 and TRBJ1-2; D may be TRBD1 (5 bases). CDR3 size: 12 residues. The V end was cut by 4 bases, the J end by 4 bases, with 7 bases between. The germline gives CDR1 PRHDT, CDR2 FYEKMQ (reference sequence). This chain's CDR3 is CASSSGLYGYTF. CDR3 coding DNA: TGTGCCAGCAGCTCGGGACTCTATGGCTACACCTTC.

The chain uses TRBV5-6 and TRBJ2-2, with D tentatively TRBD2 (7 bases). Trimming shortened V by 2 bases and J by 3 bases, and 14 bases separated the two germline ends. CDR1 is SGHDT and CDR2 is YYEEEE in the germline V gene. There are 16 residues in the CDR3. CDR3 in amino acids: CASSLSGRGDTGELFF. The CDR3 DNA sequence: TGTGCCAGCAGCTTATCAGGGAGGGGGGACACCGGGGAGCTGTTTTTT.

J is TRBJ1-1 and V is TRBV12-5; 9 bases are a match to TRBD1. Germline V lookup: CDR1 LGHNT, CDR2 FRNRAP. This CDR3 comprises 16 residues. After removal of 7 bases from V and 3 bases from J, the junction contained 12 bases not matched to a gene. The CDR3: CASVGGTGGRDTEAFF. The CDR3 nucleotides read TGTGCTAGTGTCGGGGGTACAGGGGGCCGGGACACTGAAGCTTTCTTT.

V gene TRBV30 combines with J gene TRBJ2-3; a possible D gene is TRBD1 (6 bases). Trimming stripped 2 bases from V and 5 bases from J, with 11 bases between. The germline V gene has CDR1 GTSNPN and CDR2 SVGIG (reference sequence). The CDR3 is 13 amino acids. CDR3 sequence reads: CAWSTQQGDTQYF. CDR3 coding DNA: TGTGCCTGGAGTACACAACAGGGAGATACGCAGTATTTT.

The chain recombines TRBV13 with TRBJ1-1; the D is unclear. The germline V and J ends were trimmed by 7 bases and 2 bases, with 14 bases remaining between them. The CDR3 contains 14 residues. CDR1 and CDR2 (germline): PRHDT, FYEKMQ (reference sequence). The CDR3 DNA is TGTGCCAGCACCTCCCGGGAGCCCAACACTGAAGCTTTCTTT. Translating it yields CASTSREPNTEAFF.

This chain links TRBV19 with TRBJ2-7; TRBD1 matches at 9 bases. The germline V gene has CDR1 LNHDA and CDR2 SQIVND (reference sequence). J gave up 5 bases and V 9 bases, and 11 bases lay outside the gene matches. CDR3 length equals 14 residues. For the CDR3, the DNA is TGTGCCAGCTCCGGGACAGGGTGGCGGGACGAGCAGTACTTC. As protein: CASSGTGWRDEQYF.

The chain employs TRBV30 and TRBJ1-5; D is unclear. There are 13 residues in the CDR3. CDR1 and CDR2 (germline): GTSNPN, SVGIG (reference sequence). V lost 1 base and J 0 bases, leaving 4 bases between the germline ends. CDR3 sequence: CAWSAGSNQPQHF. CDR3 coding DNA: TGTGCCTGGAGTGCAGGTAGCAATCAGCCCCAGCATTTT.

V gene TRBV4-2 combines with J gene TRBJ2-1, with D possibly being TRBD2 (5 bases). With 0 bases removed from V and 5 bases from J, the gap between germline ends came to 17 bases. The germline gives CDR1 LGHNA, CDR2 YNFKEQ. This CDR3 comprises 17 residues. CDR3 sequence reads: CASSQDQWARLNNEQFF. DNA for the CDR3: TGTGCCAGCAGCCAAGACCAGTGGGCCAGACTAAACAATGAGCAGTTCTTC.